Listed here are 17 T cell receptor beta chains from one sample, sequenced in a study of blood T cells in healthy people across ages. Together with a sample-barcoded 5' primer, a J-beta primer mix was included in a second PCR lasting about 7 to 12 cycles. MiXCR, applied by TCRdb to the 5' RACE reads, yields one record per CDR3 protein. Among more than 1 million distinct CDR3 sequences listed, less than 50% were seen once. Sequences were obtained from blood. The receptors shown here come from a woman aged 60-70 years in good health.

This clonotype was counted only a few times. The chain has TRBV5-4 and TRBJ1-1; a weak D match, TRBD1 (5 bases). Germline CDR1 reads SGHNT; CDR2 reads YYREEE (reference sequence). Trimming left V 4 bases short and J 10 bases short, with 14 bases between. This CDR3 contains 12 residues. CDR3 in DNA: TGTGCCAGCAGCCACGGGGACGAAGGAGCTTTCTTT. The encoded protein is CASSHGDEGAFF.

The V and J genes are TRBV15 and TRBJ2-1; 7 bases are shared with TRBD2. Looked up from germline, CDR1 is LNHNV and CDR2 is YYDKDF (reference sequence). This CDR3 comprises 14 residues. V was clipped by 9 bases and J by 8 bases; unmatched bases: 13. The CDR3 DNA is TGTGCCACGGGGAGGCGAGCGGGATCCCATGAGCAGTTCTTC. It translates to CATGRRAGSHEQFF.

This clonotype has only a few counts. This chain connects TRBV7-6 to TRBJ2-7, with a possible D match to TRBD1 (5 bases). Germline assignment: CDR1 SGHVS and CDR2 FNYEAQ. Trimming pared 1 base from V and 5 bases from J, leaving 9 bases between. This CDR3 has 13 amino acids. The CDR3 region has the DNA TGTGCCAGCAGCTTAGGCCTAGGGGACGAGCAGTACTTC. This codes for CASSLGLGDEQYF. The variable domain in full, completed from reference TRBV7-6 and TRBJ2-7, reads GAGVSQSPRYKVTKRGQDVALRCDPISGHVSLYWYRQALGQGPEFLTYFNYEAQQDKSGLPNDRFSAERPEGSISTLTIQRTEQRDSAMYRCASSLGLGDEQYFGPGTRLTVT.

This clonotype was seen a handful of times. This rearrangement joins TRBV9 to TRBJ2-5; D might be TRBD2 (6 bases). This CDR3 is 15 amino acids long. The germline V and J ends were trimmed by 0 bases and 4 bases, with 13 bases remaining between them. CDR1 is SGDLS and CDR2 is YYNGEE in the germline V gene. CDR3 coding DNA: TGTGCCAGCAGCGTAGGGACTACCAACGGAGAGACCCAGTACTTC. Protein: CASSVGTTNGETQYF.

The chain has TRBV6-6 and TRBJ1-2, with 7 nucleotides matching TRBD1. CDR3 length equals 16 residues. J was trimmed by 0 bases and V by 2 bases; bases with no gene match: 6. The V gene's germline CDR1 is MNHNY and CDR2 SVGAGI (reference sequence). The CDR3, as DNA: TGTGCCAGCAGTTACACCGGGACAGCATCTAACTATGGCTACACCTTC. It specifies CASSYTGTASNYGYTF.

The rearrangement joins TRBV15 to TRBJ2-1, with 10 bases matching TRBD2. J was trimmed by 6 bases and V by 0 bases; bases with no gene match: 8. From germline, CDR1 is LNHNV and CDR2 YYDKDF (reference sequence). The CDR3 covers 17 residues. This CDR3 reads CATSRDLKGLATNEQFF. The CDR3 DNA follows: TGTGCCACCAGCAGAGATCTGAAGGGACTAGCGACCAATGAGCAGTTCTTC.

The chain employs TRBV5-1 and TRBJ1-1; D unclear. The CDR3 has 13 amino acids. The ends were cut back, 6 bases at V and 6 bases at J, with 15 bases in the middle. Germline V lookup: CDR1 SGHRS, CDR2 YFSETQ. The CDR3 is CASKPANPSEAFF. The CDR3 DNA is TGCGCCAGCAAGCCAGCTAATCCATCTGAAGCTTTCTTT.

This clonotype was observed a few times. The rearrangement uses TRBV2 and TRBJ2-6; D is unresolved. CDR1 and CDR2 (germline): SNHLY, FYNNEI. This CDR3 is 18 amino acids long. The ends were cut back, 0 bases at V and 0 bases at J, with 12 bases in the middle. This CDR3 reads CASSEASSGSSGANVLTF. The CDR3 DNA is TGTGCCAGCAGTGAAGCGTCCTCCGGTTCCTCTGGGGCCAACGTCCTGACTTTC.

The chain employs TRBV12-3 or TRBV12-4 and TRBJ2-2; D gene ambiguous. The CDR3 is 12 amino acids. V was cut by 3 bases and J by 6 bases, with 5 bases left in between. CDR3 sequence: CASSFLPGELFF. DNA for the CDR3: TGTGCCAGCAGTTTTCTCCCCGGGGAGCTGTTTTTT.

This chain connects TRBV5-1 to TRBJ2-2; D gene unclear. The V gene's germline CDR1 is SGHRS and CDR2 YFSETQ. Trimming removed 4 bases at V and 4 bases at J, with 8 bases between. This CDR3 has 13 amino acids. CDR3 region: CASSVESTGELFF. CDR3 DNA sequence: TGCGCCAGCAGCGTGGAGAGCACCGGGGAGCTGTTTTTT. The whole variable domain, filled in from reference TRBV5-1 and TRBJ2-2, reads KAGVTQTPRYLIKTRGQQVTLSCSPISGHRSVSWYQQTPGQGLQFLFEYFSETQRNKGNFPGRFSGRQFSNSRSEMNVSTLELGDSALYLCASSVESTGELFFGEGSRLTVL.

V is TRBV10-2 and J is TRBJ1-2, with D perhaps TRBD1 (5 bases). CDR3 length equals 15 residues. Germline loops: CDR1 WSHSY, CDR2 SAAADI. V was trimmed by 3 bases and J by 2 bases, leaving 13 bases between them. This CDR3 reads CASSDGRGDNYGYTF. CDR3 sequence (DNA): TGCGCCAGCAGTGATGGAAGGGGCGACAACTATGGCTACACCTTC.

This chain connects TRBV11-1 to TRBJ2-1; 7 nucleotides match TRBD1. The germline V gene has CDR1 SGHAT and CDR2 FQDESV (reference sequence). The CDR3 has 15 amino acids. Trimming at V came to 1 base and at J to 13 bases, leaving 13 bases not matched to a gene. The DNA of the CDR3 is TGTGCCAGCAGCTTAGGGGGGACAGTCCAAGAGACCCAGTTCTTC. It encodes CASSLGGTVQETQFF. The whole variable domain, filled in from reference TRBV11-1 and TRBJ2-1, reads EAEVAQSPRYKITEKSQAVAFWCDPISGHATLYWYRQILGQGPELLVQFQDESVVDDSQLPKDRFSAERLKGVDSTLKIQPAELGDSAMYLCASSLGGTVQETQFFGPGTRLTVL.

Only a few counts were recorded for this clonotype. This chain joins TRBV10-2 and TRBJ2-5; D may be TRBD1 (6 bases). V lost 4 bases and J lost 4, with 13 bases in between. Germline CDR1 WSHSY, CDR2 SAAADI. The CDR3 spans 14 residues. CDR3 region: CASSGGPSGETQYF. The DNA of the CDR3 is TGCGCCAGCAGTGGGGGGCCCTCAGGAGAGACCCAGTACTTC.

The chain employs TRBV3-1 and TRBJ2-1; D is unclear. Per germline, CDR1 LGHDT and CDR2 YNNKEL (reference sequence). The V gene lost 2 bases and the J gene lost 6 bases, with 11 bases spanning the gap. The CDR3 extends over 14 amino acids. The CDR3 here is CASSQSDGANEQFF. CDR3 bases: TGTGCCAGCAGCCAATCGGACGGCGCCAATGAGCAGTTCTTC.

The V and J genes are TRBV12-3 or TRBV12-4 and TRBJ2-5, with a possible D match to TRBD2 (6 bases). The J call may be mistaken, given a closer DNA end match to TRBJ2-7. CDR3 size: 17 residues. CDR3 DNA sequence: TGTGCCAGCAGTTTGTGGCGGGGCGGTGCTCTTTCCTACGAGCAGTACTTC. Amino acids: CASSLWRGGALSYEQYF.

The chain has TRBV27 and TRBJ2-7, with 8 bases aligning to TRBD2. With 6 bases clipped from V and 2 bases from J, the junction kept 12 bases outside the gene matches. This CDR3 is 16 amino acids long. Per the germline V gene, CDR1 is MNHEY and CDR2 is SMNVEV (reference sequence). This CDR3 reads CASSTWASGHAYEQYF. The CDR3 DNA reads as TGTGCCAGCAGCACCTGGGCTAGCGGGCACGCCTACGAGCAGTACTTC.

J is TRBJ1-2 and V is TRBV12-3 or TRBV12-4; possible D gene TRBD1, 5 bases. Deletions cut 10 bases from V and 6 bases from J, with 24 bases between. This CDR3 has 15 residues. The CDR3 bases are TGTGCCACCAAATACTTCGACGGGGCCAGGGATGGCTACACCTTC. Translating gives CATKYFDGARDGYTF.